This T cell receptor (beta chain) was recovered during a study of blood T cell repertoires in COVID-19 (dated by TCRdb to 2020 to 2022). With respect to the entire study: Samples from collaborators originated in the United States, Italy and Spain and spanned both the acute and convalescent phases of COVID-19. The dataset comprised deeply sampled blood TCRbeta repertoires from subjects exposed to, actively infected with, or recovered from COVID-19. The material from the prospective study consisted of cDNA or gDNA derived from T cells, B-cell-depleted T cells, or PBMCs. Nearly every sample came with metadata listing a de-identified subject ID, COVID-19 status, age in years and sex. Where available, HLA class I and class II types were taken from metadata supplied by the sample provider and were not determined by assay-based typing. The repertoires were made available in a free public database intended to serve as a resource for research on the immune response to SARS-CoV-2. The samples were drawn from two sources: the first 160 participants of the ongoing ImmuneRACE study, and 950 to 1,500 subjects contributed by 6 global collaborators. What the work shows at the level of the full study, not this receptor alone: The amount of clinical and demographic metadata varied by source and participant and was provided uncurated.

Note on this clone: Its specific antigen is unknown. Base quality data are lacking; no much larger clone is found one base away.

Whole blood was collected in K2EDTA tubes by collaborating institutions according to the institutions' own protocols. For TCRbeta analysis, collaborator samples were shipped as frozen whole blood, as isolated PBMCs, or as DNA extracted from either sample type. TCRbeta CDR3 regions were amplified from genomic DNA using the immunoSEQ Assay, a bias-controlled multiplex PCR. In the authors' own workflow: Within the assay, amplification of reference gene primers was used to estimate how many nucleated cells each sample contained. To quantify the absolute abundance of each unique TCRbeta CDR3 rearrangement, sequence reads were collapsed and filtered. For each sample, productive Simpson clonality was calculated as the square root of Simpson's diversity index over productive rearrangements. As stored in TCRdb, this immuneACCESS dataset retains in-frame rearrangements with V and J assigned. A fraction of the clones does not appear; measured against another copy, unresolved V genes explain less than half of the discrepancy, and the remainder lacks a known reason. V, J and clone size reflect that table, while D and trimming were determined from the DNA. This sample holds approximately 230,000 clones; approximately 83% were observed only once. The ten largest clones represent roughly 9.8% of the sample.

Per the germline V gene (reference sequence), LGHDT is the CDR1 and YNNKEL is the CDR2. From its cysteine to its phenylalanine, the CDR3 spans 17 amino acids. Solely the CDR3 DNA is kept, with 51 bases framed from the first base. After removal of 3 bases from V and 2 bases from J, the junction retains 4 bases not matched to a gene. This receptor chain uses TRBV3-1 (or the pseudogene TRBV3-2) and TRBJ2-7, and 16 junction bases match TRBD2. The sequenced sample consisted of peripheral blood. The TCR originated in a man at least 80 years old with acute or convalescent COVID-19. The CDR3 protein sequence reads: CASSHFGTSGRAYEQYF. The DNA sequence follows: TGTGCCAGCAGCCACTTCGGGACTAGCGGGAGGGCCTACGAGCAGTACTTC.